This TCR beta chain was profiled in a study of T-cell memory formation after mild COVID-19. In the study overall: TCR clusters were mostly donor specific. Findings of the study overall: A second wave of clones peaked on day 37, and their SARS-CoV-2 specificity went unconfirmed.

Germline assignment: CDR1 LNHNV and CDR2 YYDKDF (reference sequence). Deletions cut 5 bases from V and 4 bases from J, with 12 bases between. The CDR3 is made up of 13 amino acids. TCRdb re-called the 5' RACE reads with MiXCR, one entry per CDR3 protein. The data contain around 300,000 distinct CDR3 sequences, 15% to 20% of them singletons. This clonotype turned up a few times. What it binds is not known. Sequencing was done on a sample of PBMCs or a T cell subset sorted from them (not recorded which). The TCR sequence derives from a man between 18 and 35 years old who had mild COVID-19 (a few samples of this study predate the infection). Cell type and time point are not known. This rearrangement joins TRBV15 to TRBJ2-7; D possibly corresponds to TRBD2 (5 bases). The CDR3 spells CATSARRGYEQYF. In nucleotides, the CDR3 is TGTGCCACCAGCGCTCGCCGCGGGTACGAGCAGTACTTC.